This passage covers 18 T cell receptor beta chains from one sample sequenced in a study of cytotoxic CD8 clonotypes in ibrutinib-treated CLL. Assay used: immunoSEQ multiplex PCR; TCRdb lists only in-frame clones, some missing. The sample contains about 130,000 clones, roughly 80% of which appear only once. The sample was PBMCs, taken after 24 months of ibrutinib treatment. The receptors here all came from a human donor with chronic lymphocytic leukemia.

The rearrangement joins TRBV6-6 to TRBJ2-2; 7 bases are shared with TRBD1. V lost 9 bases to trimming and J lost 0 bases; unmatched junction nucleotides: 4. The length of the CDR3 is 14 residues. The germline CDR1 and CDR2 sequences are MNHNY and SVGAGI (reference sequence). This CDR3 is CASRDSPNTGELFF. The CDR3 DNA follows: TGTGCCAGTCGGGACAGCCCGAACACCGGGGAGCTGTTTTTT.

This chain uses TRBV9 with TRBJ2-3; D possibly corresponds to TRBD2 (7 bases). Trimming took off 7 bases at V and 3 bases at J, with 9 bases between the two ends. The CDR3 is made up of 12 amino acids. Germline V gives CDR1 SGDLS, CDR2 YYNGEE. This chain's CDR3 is CASGGATDTQYF. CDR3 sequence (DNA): TGTGCCAGCGGGGGGGCGACAGATACGCAGTATTTT.

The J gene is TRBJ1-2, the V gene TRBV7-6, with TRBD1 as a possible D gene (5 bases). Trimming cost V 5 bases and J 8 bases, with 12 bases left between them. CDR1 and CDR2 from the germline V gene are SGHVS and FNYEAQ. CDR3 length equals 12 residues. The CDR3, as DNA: TGTGCCAGCAGCCCCCCTCGGGGGGGCTACACCTTC. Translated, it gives CASSPPRGGYTF.

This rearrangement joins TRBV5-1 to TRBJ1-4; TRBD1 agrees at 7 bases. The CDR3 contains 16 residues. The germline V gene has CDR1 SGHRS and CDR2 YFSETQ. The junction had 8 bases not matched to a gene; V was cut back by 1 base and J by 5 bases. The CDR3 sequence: CASSLSSGGGNEKLFF. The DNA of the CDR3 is TGCGCCAGCAGCTTGTCGTCAGGGGGTGGGAATGAAAAACTGTTTTTT. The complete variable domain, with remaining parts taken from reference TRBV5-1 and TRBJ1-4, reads KAGVTQTPRYLIKTRGQQVTLSCSPISGHRSVSWYQQTPGQGLQFLFEYFSETQRNKGNFPGRFSGRQFSNSRSEMNVSTLELGDSALYLCASSLSSGGGNEKLFFGSGTQLSVL.

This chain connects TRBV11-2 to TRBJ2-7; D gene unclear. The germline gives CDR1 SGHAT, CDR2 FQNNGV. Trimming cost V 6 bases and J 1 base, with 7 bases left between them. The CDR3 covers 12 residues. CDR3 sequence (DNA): TGTGCCAGCAGAGGGCCTTCCTACGAGCAGTACTTC. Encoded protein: CASRGPSYEQYF.

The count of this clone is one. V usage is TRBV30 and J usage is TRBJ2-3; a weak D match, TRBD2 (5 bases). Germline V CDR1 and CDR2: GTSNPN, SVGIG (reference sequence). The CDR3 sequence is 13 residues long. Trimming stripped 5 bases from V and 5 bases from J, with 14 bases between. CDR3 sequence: CAWSWGERDTQYF. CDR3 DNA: TGTGCCTGGTCGTGGGGAGAAAGAGATACGCAGTATTTT.

The DNA of the CDR3 is TGTGCCAGCAGCTCGGGATTTACTAATGAAAAACTGTTTTTT. It encodes CASSSGFTNEKLFF. The chain combines TRBV5-4 with TRBJ1-4; D ambiguous. This CDR3 is built from 14 residues. Between the trimmed V and J ends, which lost 3 bases and 2 bases, there was a span of 8 bases. The germline CDR1 and CDR2 sequences are SGHNT and YYREEE (reference sequence).

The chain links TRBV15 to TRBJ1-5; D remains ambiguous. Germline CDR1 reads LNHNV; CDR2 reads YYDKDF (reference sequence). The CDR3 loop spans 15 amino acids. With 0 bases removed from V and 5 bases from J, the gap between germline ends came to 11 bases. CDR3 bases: TGTGCCACCAGCAGAGATCTGGCGGCGGATCAGCCCCAGCATTTT. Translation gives CATSRDLAADQPQHF.

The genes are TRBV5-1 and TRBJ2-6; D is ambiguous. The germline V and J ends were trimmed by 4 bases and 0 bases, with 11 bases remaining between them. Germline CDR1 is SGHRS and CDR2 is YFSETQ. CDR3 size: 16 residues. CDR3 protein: CASSPRLTSGANVLTF. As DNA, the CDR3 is TGCGCCAGCAGCCCGCGACTGACCTCTGGGGCCAACGTCCTGACTTTC.

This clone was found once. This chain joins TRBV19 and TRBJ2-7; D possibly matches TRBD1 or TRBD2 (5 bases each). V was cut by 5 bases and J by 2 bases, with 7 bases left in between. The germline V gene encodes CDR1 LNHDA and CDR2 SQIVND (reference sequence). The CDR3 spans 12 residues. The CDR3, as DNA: TGTGCCAGTAGTCAGGGACCCTACGAGCAGTACTTC. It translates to CASSQGPYEQYF.

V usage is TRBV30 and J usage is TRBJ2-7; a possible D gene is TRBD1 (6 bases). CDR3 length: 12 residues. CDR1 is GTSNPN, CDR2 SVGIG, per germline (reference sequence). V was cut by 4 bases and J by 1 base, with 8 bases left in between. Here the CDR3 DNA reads TGTGCCTGGACGACAGGTTCCTACGAGCAGTACTTC. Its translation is CAWTTGSYEQYF.

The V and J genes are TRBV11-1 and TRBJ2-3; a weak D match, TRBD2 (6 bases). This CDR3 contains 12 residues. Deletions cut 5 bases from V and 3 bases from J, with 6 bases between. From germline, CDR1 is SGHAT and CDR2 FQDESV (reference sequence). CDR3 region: CASSGTTDTQYF. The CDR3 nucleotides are TGTGCCAGCAGCGGGACTACAGATACGCAGTATTTT.

DNA of the CDR3: TGTGCCAGCAGTTCTGGGGATGGTGGGGCCAACGTCCTGACTTTC. It is translated as CASSSGDGGANVLTF. The J gene is TRBJ2-6, the V gene TRBV6-6; D remains ambiguous. Trimming took off 4 bases at V and 3 bases at J, with 10 bases between the two ends. Germline CDR1 reads MNHNY; CDR2 reads SVGAGI (reference sequence). This CDR3 comprises 15 residues.

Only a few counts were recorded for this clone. The CDR3 DNA sequence: TGTGCCAGCAGACCCGGGACTAGCGGGGCTGGAGGGAATGAGCAGTTCTTC. It specifies CASRPGTSGAGGNEQFF. The chain recombines TRBV5-4 with TRBJ2-1; 13 bases line up with TRBD2. CDR3 size: 17 residues. The V segment lost 5 bases and the J segment 7 bases; nucleotides outside the gene matches: 12. CDR1 SGHNT and CDR2 YYREEE come from the germline V gene (reference sequence). Full variable domain (missing parts from reference TRBV5-4 and TRBJ2-1): ETGVTQSPTHLIKTRGQQVTLRCSSQSGHNTVSWYQQALGQGPQFIFQYYREEENGRGNFPPRFSGLQFPNYSSELNVNALELDDSALYLCASRPGTSGAGGNEQFFGPGTRLTVL.

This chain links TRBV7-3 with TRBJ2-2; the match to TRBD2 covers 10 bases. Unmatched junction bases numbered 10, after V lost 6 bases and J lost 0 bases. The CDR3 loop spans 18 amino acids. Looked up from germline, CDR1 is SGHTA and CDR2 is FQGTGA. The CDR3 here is CASSASGGPYPNTGELFF. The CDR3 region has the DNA TGTGCCAGCAGTGCTAGCGGGGGCCCCTACCCGAACACCGGGGAGCTGTTTTTT.

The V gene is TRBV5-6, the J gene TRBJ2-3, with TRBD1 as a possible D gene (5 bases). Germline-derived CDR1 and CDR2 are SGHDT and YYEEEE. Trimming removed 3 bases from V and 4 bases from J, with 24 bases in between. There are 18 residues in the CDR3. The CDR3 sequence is CASSYYSRTLFGADTQYF. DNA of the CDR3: TGTGCCAGCAGCTACTATTCCAGGACACTTTTTGGGGCAGATACGCAGTATTTT.

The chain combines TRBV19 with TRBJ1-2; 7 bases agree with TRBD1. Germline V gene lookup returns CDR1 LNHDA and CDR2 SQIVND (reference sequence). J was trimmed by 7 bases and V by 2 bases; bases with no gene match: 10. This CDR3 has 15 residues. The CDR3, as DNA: TGTGCCAGTAGTATACCGTGGACAGGAACACCTGGCTACACCTTC. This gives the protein CASSIPWTGTPGYTF.

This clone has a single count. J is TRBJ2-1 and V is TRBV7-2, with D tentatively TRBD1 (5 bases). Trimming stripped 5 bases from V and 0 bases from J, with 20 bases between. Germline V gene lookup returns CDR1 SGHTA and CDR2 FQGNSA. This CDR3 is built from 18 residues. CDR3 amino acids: CASSEHLVGQSSYNEQFF. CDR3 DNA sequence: TGTGCCAGCAGCGAACATCTGGTGGGGCAAAGCTCCTACAATGAGCAGTTCTTC. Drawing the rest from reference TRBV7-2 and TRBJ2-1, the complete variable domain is GAGVSQSPSNKVTEKGKDVELRCDPISGHTALYWYRQSLGQGLEFLIYFQGNSAPDKSGLPSDRFSAERTGGSVSTLTIQRTQQEDSAVYLCASSEHLVGQSSYNEQFFGPGTRLTVL.